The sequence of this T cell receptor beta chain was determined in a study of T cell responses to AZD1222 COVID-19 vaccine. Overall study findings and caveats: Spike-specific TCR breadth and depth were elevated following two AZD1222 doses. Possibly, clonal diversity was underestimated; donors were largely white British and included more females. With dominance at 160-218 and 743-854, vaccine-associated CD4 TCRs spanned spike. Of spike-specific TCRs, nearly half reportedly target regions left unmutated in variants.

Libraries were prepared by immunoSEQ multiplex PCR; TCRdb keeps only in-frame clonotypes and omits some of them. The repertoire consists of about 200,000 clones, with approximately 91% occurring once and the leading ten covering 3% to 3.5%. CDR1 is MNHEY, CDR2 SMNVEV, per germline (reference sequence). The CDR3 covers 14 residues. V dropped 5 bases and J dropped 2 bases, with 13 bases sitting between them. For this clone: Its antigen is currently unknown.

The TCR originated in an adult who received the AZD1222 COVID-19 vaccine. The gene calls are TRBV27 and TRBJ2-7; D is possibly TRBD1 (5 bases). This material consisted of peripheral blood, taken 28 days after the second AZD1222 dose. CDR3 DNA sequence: TGTGCCAGCAGTCGTCGACAGCAAGCCTACGAGCAGTACTTC. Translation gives CASSRRQQAYEQYF.